Listed below are T cell receptor beta chains from one sample, sequenced in a study of beta chain features in type 1 diabetes. Clones were sequenced by immunoSEQ multiplex PCR, and TCRdb holds only the in-frame ones, with some missing. The repertoire includes around 15,000 clones, approximately 79% of them detected once, and roughly 0.34% sits in the top ten. The sequencing input was stem cell memory CD4+ T cells from blood. The receptor set was obtained from a woman between 18 and 30 years old with type 1 diabetes. Both conserved end residues are part of each CDR3. A D gene is named only where the DNA matches it firmly. Where a row states a size, it is once, few, many or the class of an expanded clone; other rows omit it.

TRBJ2-2 TRBV29-1 15 - TRBD1 TGCAGCGTTCTAGACAGGGGGCTTAATACCGGGGAGCTGTTTTTT CSVLDRGLNTGELFF
TRBJ2-1 TRBV7-9 15 - TRBD2 TGTGCCAGCAGCTTAGTGGCTAGCGGACTAAGTGAGCAGTTCTTC CASSLVASGLSEQFF
TRBJ2-1 TRBV5-4 15 - - TGTGCCGTGTCTAGGTTGTTGAGATCCTACAATGAGCAGTTCTTC CAVSRLLRSYNEQFF
TRBJ1-5 TRBV9 14 few TRBD1 TGTGCCAGCAGCGTAGGACAGGGAGGACAGCCCCAGCATTTT CASSVGQGGQPQHF
TRBJ2-7 TRBV28 14 - - TGTGCCAGCCGCTTAGCAGATTCTAATTACGAGCAGTACTTC CASRLADSNYEQYF
TRBJ2-1 TRBV6-6 12 few TRBD2 TGTGCCAGCAGTCAGGGACTAGGTGAGCAGTTCTTC CASSQGLGEQFF
TRBJ2-3 TRBV5-1 15 - - TGCGCCAGCAGACGGGGCGGGACTAGCACAGATACGCAGTATTTT CASRRGGTSTDTQYF
TRBJ2-1 TRBV5-6 11 - - TGTGCCAGCAGCTTGATGAGGGAGCAGTTCTTC CASSLMREQFF
TRBJ2-7 TRBV7-3 13 - - TGTGCCAGCAGCTTAACCAGGGACTACGAGCAGTACTTC CASSLTRDYEQYF
TRBJ2-1 TRBV10-2 16 - - TGCGCCAGCAGTGAACTACAGGTTAGCAGCCGCCGGGAGCAGTTCTTC CASSELQVSSRREQFF
TRBJ2-1 TRBV12-5 16 - TRBD2 TGTGCTAGTGGTTTGGTACTAACTAGCGGACACAATGAGCAGTTCTTC CASGLVLTSGHNEQFF
TRBJ2-1 TRBV6-5 12 - - TGTGCCAGCAGCCCCCGGGTCAATGAGCAGTTCTTC CASSPRVNEQFF
TRBJ1-2 TRBV10-3 13 few - TGTGCCATCAGGGCTCAGGGGAACTATGGCTACACCTTC CAIRAQGNYGYTF
TRBJ2-5 TRBV10-3 10 few - TGTGCCATCGGGGAGGAGACCCAGTACTTC CAIGEETQYF
TRBJ1-3 TRBV19 13 - - TGTGCCAGTAGTCAACGAGGCTCAAACACCATATATTTT CASSQRGSNTIYF
TRBJ1-1 TRBV25-1 16 - TRBD1 TGTGCCAGCAGTGAAGGGGGGACAGGGATGCGGACTGAAGCTTTCTTT CASSEGGTGMRTEAFF
TRBJ2-7 TRBV5-8 18 - TRBD2 TGTGCCAGCAGCGGCCGCACCAATCCGGGACTAGCGGTCTACGAGCAGTACTTC CASSGRTNPGLAVYEQYF